The 14 T cell receptor beta chains below all came from one sample that was sequenced in a study of T-cell memory formation after mild COVID-19. TCRdb re-called the 5' RACE reads through MiXCR, storing one row per CDR3 protein. This sample has about 150,000 distinct CDR3 sequences, with almost 25% found just once. Sequenced material: PBMCs or a T cell subset sorted from them (not recorded which). The receptor source for this set is an adult woman who had mild COVID-19 (a few samples of this study predate the infection). Cell type and time point are not known.

The chain is built from TRBV12-3 or TRBV12-4 and TRBJ2-2, with no clear D. With 6 bases removed from V and 10 bases from J, the gap between germline ends came to 12 bases. CDR3 length: 12 residues. The CDR3 DNA sequence: TGTGCCAGCAGCCAATCGACTGTGGAGCTGTTTTTT. Translating it yields CASSQSTVELFF.

The chain is built from TRBV25-1 and TRBJ2-7, with D perhaps matching TRBD2 (5 bases). Germline V gene sequence: CDR1 MGHDK, CDR2 SYGVNS. The V gene lost 4 bases and the J gene lost 5 bases, with 21 bases spanning the gap. This CDR3 has 16 amino acids. In DNA form, the CDR3 reads TGTGCCAGCAGTGGCGAGGAATCGGGGTCGTGGAACGAGCAGTACTTC. Amino acid sequence: CASSGEESGSWNEQYF.

This sequence joins TRBV20-1 and TRBJ2-7; tentative D call: TRBD2 (6 bases). Looked up from germline, CDR1 is DFQATT and CDR2 is SNEGSKA (reference sequence). V was cut by 1 base and J by 4 bases, with 17 bases left in between. The CDR3 totals 15 residues. CDR3 region: CSARVGRGLSYEQYF. CDR3 bases: TGCAGTGCTAGAGTTGGGCGGGGCCTTTCGTACGAGCAGTACTTC.

This clonotype was recorded a few times. The rearrangement uses TRBV7-6 and TRBJ2-5; possible D gene TRBD1, 7 bases. Per germline, CDR1 SGHVS and CDR2 FNYEAQ. This CDR3 is built from 15 residues. Trimming pared 5 bases from V and 2 bases from J, leaving 15 bases between. The CDR3 DNA is TGTGCCAGCAGCGAAGGAGGGGGCGTTCAAGAGACCCAGTACTTC. Translation gives CASSEGGGVQETQYF.

The chain uses TRBV11-2 and TRBJ2-7, with 7 bases lining up with TRBD2. The germline V gene encodes CDR1 SGHAT and CDR2 FQNNGV. V lost 5 bases, J lost 1 base, and 5 bases stayed unmatched. The CDR3 spans 14 residues. Here the CDR3 reads CASSESGTSYEQYF. CDR3 nucleotides: TGTGCCAGCAGCGAGAGCGGGACTTCCTACGAGCAGTACTTC.

The chain employs TRBV7-3 and TRBJ2-3; the D is unclear. This CDR3 region has 15 residues. CDR1 and CDR2 (germline): SGHTA, FQGTGA. V was pared by 5 bases and J by 3 bases, with 15 bases between. This CDR3 is CASSRTPSSTDTQYF. The DNA for the CDR3 is TGTGCCAGCAGCCGCACCCCTTCTAGTACAGATACGCAGTATTTT.

The CDR3 is CASSSEVGGLDEQYF. DNA of the CDR3: TGTGCCAGCAGCTCAGAGGTCGGGGGCCTGGACGAGCAGTACTTC. V gene TRBV9 combines with J gene TRBJ2-7; D is tentatively TRBD1 or TRBD2 (6 bases each). Germline CDR1 and CDR2: SGDLS and YYNGEE. The CDR3 is 15 residues long. V dropped 4 bases and J dropped 5 bases, with 19 bases sitting between them. The entire variable domain, with the rest obtained from reference TRBV9 and TRBJ2-7, is as follows: DSGVTQTPKHLITATGQRVTLRCSPRSGDLSVYWYQQSLDQGLQFLIQYYNGEERAKGNILERFSAQQFPDLHSELNLSSLELGDSALYFCASSSEVGGLDEQYFGPGTRLTVT.

This clonotype was counted at least ten times. J is TRBJ2-1 and V is TRBV29-1; tentative D call: TRBD1 (6 bases). This CDR3 is 11 amino acids long. CDR1 SQVTM and CDR2 ANQGSEA come from the germline V gene. The V gene lost 3 bases and the J gene lost 7 bases, with 7 bases spanning the gap. Here the CDR3 DNA reads TGCAGCGTTGACAGGGGAAATGAGCAGTTCTTC. The encoded protein is CSVDRGNEQFF.

Points on this clonotype: The junction shows a germline mismatch at one end, possibly a read error. The chain couples TRBV7-7 to TRBJ2-3; 7 nucleotides align to TRBD2. Germline V gene sequence: CDR1 SSHAT, CDR2 FNYEAQ (reference sequence). The length of the CDR3 is 15 residues. The CDR3 reads CASSTGRAGTDTQYF. The CDR3 DNA reads TGTGCTAGCAGCACTGGGAGGGCCGGTACAGATACGCAGTATTTT.

This clonotype has just a few counts. The rearrangement joins TRBV12-3 or TRBV12-4 to TRBJ2-3, with 7 bases matching TRBD2. The CDR3 spans 16 residues. V lost 3 bases to trimming and J lost 0 bases; unmatched junction nucleotides: 6. CDR3 coding DNA: TGTGCCAGCAGTTTGGCTTTTAGCGGGAGCACAGATACGCAGTATTTT. Translation: CASSLAFSGSTDTQYF.

This clonotype was detected a few times. The rearrangement uses TRBV20-1 and TRBJ2-1, with D possibly being TRBD1 or TRBD2 (5 bases each). Trimming took off 6 bases at V and 6 bases at J, with 9 bases between the two ends. The CDR3 loop spans 11 amino acids. The germline gives CDR1 DFQATT, CDR2 SNEGSKA (reference sequence). The CDR3 reads CSAPGPNEQFF. CDR3 DNA: TGCAGTGCCCCGGGACCCAATGAGCAGTTCTTC.

This clonotype was detected ten times or more. This chain links TRBV15 with TRBJ2-1, with 7 bases that match TRBD2. V was clipped by 5 bases and J by 2 bases; unmatched bases: 6. The CDR3 is made up of 15 amino acids. The germline V gene encodes CDR1 LNHNV and CDR2 YYDKDF (reference sequence). CDR3 nucleotides: TGTGCCACCAGCGGCGAGCGGGGCCCCTACAATGAGCAGTTCTTC. Translating gives CATSGERGPYNEQFF.

This clonotype turned up a few times. J is TRBJ2-1 and V is TRBV6-2 or TRBV6-3; 11 bases fit TRBD2. J gave up 4 bases and V 4 bases, and 9 bases lay outside the gene matches. In germline, CDR1 is MNHEY, CDR2 SVGEGT. This CDR3 spans 17 amino acids. DNA for the CDR3: TGTGCCAGCAGTTCCCCCGAACTAGCGGGAGAGTACAATGAGCAGTTCTTC. Its protein is CASSSPELAGEYNEQFF.

The table lists this clonotype with a few counts. CDR3 in DNA: TGTGCCAGCAGCGTCGGGCCGAACAGGGGCACCGGGGAGCTGTTTTTT. Its protein is CASSVGPNRGTGELFF. J is TRBJ2-2 and V is TRBV5-6; 7 nucleotides align to TRBD1. V gave up 4 bases and J gave up 4 bases; unmatched junction bases: 10. This CDR3 spans 16 amino acids. Germline assignment: CDR1 SGHDT and CDR2 YYEEEE.